The entry below gives a single TCR beta chain sequence along with its context. Assay used: immunoSEQ multiplex PCR; TCRdb lists only in-frame clones, some missing. The sample includes about 83,000 clones, around 87% of them seen just once. The entry originates in a study of blood T cell repertoires in COVID-19. Study overall: Italy, Spain and the United States were the sources of the convalescent and acute COVID-19 samples.

J gave up 4 bases and V 1 base, and 3 bases lay outside the gene matches. This CDR3 contains 14 residues. Germline V gene data show CDR1 as SGHDN and CDR2 as FVKESK. The rearrangement joins TRBV14 to TRBJ1-2; TRBD1 agrees at 7 bases. The sequencing input was peripheral blood. This TCR was sampled from a man aged 80 or over with active or convalescent COVID-19. CDR3 bases: TGTGCCAGCAGCCAAGGGGGACAGAGCTATGGCTACACCTTC. Amino acids: CASSQGGQSYGYTF.